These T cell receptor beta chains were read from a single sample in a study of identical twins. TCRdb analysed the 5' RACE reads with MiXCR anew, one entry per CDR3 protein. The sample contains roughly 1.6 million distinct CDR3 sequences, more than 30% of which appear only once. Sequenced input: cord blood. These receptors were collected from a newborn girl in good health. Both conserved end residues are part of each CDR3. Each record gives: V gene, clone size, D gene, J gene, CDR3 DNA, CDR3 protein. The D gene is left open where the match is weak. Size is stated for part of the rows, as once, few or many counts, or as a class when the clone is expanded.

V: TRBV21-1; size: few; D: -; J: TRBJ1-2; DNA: TGTGCCAGCAGCAAAGCAGGCACCAGCCCTTATGGCTACACCTTC; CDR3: CASSKAGTSPYGYTF
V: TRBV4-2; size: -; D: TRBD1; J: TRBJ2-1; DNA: TGTGCCAGCAGCCAAGATTCCGGGACAGGCTCCTACAATGAGCAGTTCTTC; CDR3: CASSQDSGTGSYNEQFF
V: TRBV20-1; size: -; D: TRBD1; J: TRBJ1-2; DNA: TGCAGTGCTAGAGCCGGGACAGGTGGCTACACCTTC; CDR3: CSARAGTGGYTF
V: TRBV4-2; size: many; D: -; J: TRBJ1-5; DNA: TGTGCCAGCAGCCAAGAAACTAGGGTACAGCCCCAGCATTTT; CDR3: CASSQETRVQPQHF
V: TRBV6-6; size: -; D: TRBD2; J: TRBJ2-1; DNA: TGTGCCAGCAGTTACGGGAGCGGGGGGGCCTACAATGAGCAGTTCTTC; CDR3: CASSYGSGGAYNEQFF
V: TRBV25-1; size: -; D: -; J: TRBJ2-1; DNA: TGTGCCAGCAGTGAATTTCAGGACAGCAATGAGCAGTTCTTC; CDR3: CASSEFQDSNEQFF
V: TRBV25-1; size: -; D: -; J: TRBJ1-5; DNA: TGTGCCAGCAGTGACGGGGGGTGGCAGCCCCAGCATTTT; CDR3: CASSDGGWQPQHF
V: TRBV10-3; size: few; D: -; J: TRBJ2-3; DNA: TGTGCCATCGCGGGGTCGGGTGAAGATACGCAGTATTTT; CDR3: CAIAGSGEDTQYF
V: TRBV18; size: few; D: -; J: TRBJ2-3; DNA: TGTGCCAGCTCACCACGGGAAACAGATACGCAGTATTTT; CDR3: CASSPRETDTQYF
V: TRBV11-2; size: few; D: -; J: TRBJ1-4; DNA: TGTGCCAGCAGCACAAGACCCGGGAAGGATGAAAAACTGTTTTTT; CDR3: CASSTRPGKDEKLFF
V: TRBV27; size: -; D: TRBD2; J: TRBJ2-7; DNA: TGTGCCAGCAGTTTGCTAGCGGGGCCGCACGAGCAGTACTTC; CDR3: CASSLLAGPHEQYF
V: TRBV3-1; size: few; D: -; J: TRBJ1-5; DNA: TGTGCCAGCAGCCAAGCGGGGGCAAATCAGCCCCAGCATTTT; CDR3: CASSQAGANQPQHF
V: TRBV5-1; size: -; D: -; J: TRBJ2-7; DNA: TGCGCCAGCAGCTTGTGGTCCGAGGGGGACGAGCAGTACTTC; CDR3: CASSLWSEGDEQYF